These 32 T cell receptor beta chains share one sample of origin, sequenced in a study of blood T cell repertoires in COVID-19. Clones were sequenced by immunoSEQ multiplex PCR, and TCRdb holds only the in-frame ones, with some missing. The profile shows around 220,000 clones, less than 90% of them singletons. The sequenced sample was peripheral blood. These receptors came from a woman in her forties or fifties with acute or convalescent COVID-19.

The V gene is TRBV18, the J gene TRBJ1-2; TRBD1 aligns across 10 bases. Germline V gene sequence: CDR1 KGHSH, CDR2 LQKENI. This CDR3 comprises 16 residues. The V gene end was trimmed by 3 bases and the J gene end by 7 bases; junction bases not matched to a gene: 11. CDR3 in amino acids: CASSPLTGGGGSGYTF. The CDR3 DNA follows: TGTGCCAGCTCACCGTTGACAGGGGGCGGCGGTAGTGGCTACACCTTC.

The chain recombines TRBV24-1 with TRBJ2-2; D might be TRBD1 (6 bases). From germline, CDR1 is KGHDR and CDR2 SFDVKD. Trimming took 8 bases from V and 7 from J, leaving 13 bases between them. The CDR3 runs to 13 residues. The CDR3 sequence: CATTEGTLGELFF. The DNA for the CDR3 is TGTGCCACCACCGAAGGGACACTCGGGGAGCTGTTTTTT.

The chain joins TRBV4-3 to TRBJ1-1; tentatively, D is TRBD1 (5 bases). V lost 0 bases and J 0 bases, leaving 11 bases between the germline ends. Germline V CDR1 and CDR2: LGHNA, YSLEER. This CDR3 is 16 amino acids long. The CDR3 DNA sequence: TGCGCCAGCAGCCAAGACCGGGGACTCATGAACACTGAAGCTTTCTTT. Residues: CASSQDRGLMNTEAFF.

This chain joins TRBV18 and TRBJ1-6; D is unclear. CDR1 and CDR2 from the germline V gene are KGHSH and LQKENI. CDR3 length: 14 residues. Trimming stripped 3 bases from V and 8 bases from J, with 11 bases between. In nucleotides, the CDR3 is TGTGCCAGCTCACCCAGTGGTGTGGATTCACCCCTCCACTTT. Translating gives CASSPSGVDSPLHF. Drawing the rest from reference TRBV18 and TRBJ1-6, the complete variable domain is NAGVMQNPRHLVRRRGQEARLRCSPMKGHSHVYWYRQLPEEGLKFMVYLQKENIIDESGMPKERFSAEFPKEGPSILRIQQVVRGDSAAYFCASSPSGVDSPLHFGNGTRLTVT.

The genes are TRBV27 and TRBJ1-6; D not certain. Trimming left V 5 bases short and J 3 bases short, with 2 bases between. This CDR3 has 12 residues. CDR1 is MNHEY and CDR2 is SMNVEV in the germline V gene (reference sequence). The CDR3 loop is CASSLYNSPLHF. CDR3 nucleotide sequence: TGTGCCAGCAGTCTCTATAATTCACCCCTCCACTTT.

The chain recombines TRBV6-5 with TRBJ2-5; maybe TRBD1 (5 bases). There are 13 residues in the CDR3. V gave up 6 bases and J gave up 4 bases, with 12 bases separating them. Germline assignment: CDR1 MNHEY and CDR2 SVGAGI. The CDR3 coding sequence is TGTGCCAGCAGGGGCAGGGCGGTAGAGACCCAGTACTTC. Its translation: CASRGRAVETQYF.

CDR3 sequence: CASSRERAGARLVTEAFF. CDR3 sequence (DNA): TGTGCCAGCAGCCGAGAGAGAGCGGGGGCTAGACTAGTCACTGAAGCTTTCTTT. The chain is built from TRBV3-1 (or the pseudogene TRBV3-2) and TRBJ1-1; a possible D gene is TRBD1 (6 bases). With 4 bases removed from V and 4 bases from J, the gap between germline ends came to 25 bases. Germline V gives CDR1 LGHDT, CDR2 YNNKEL (reference sequence). The length of the CDR3 is 18 residues.

This clone was counted between two and nine times. This chain links TRBV5-4 with TRBJ1-4; D possibly corresponds to TRBD1 (6 bases). CDR1 is SGHNT, CDR2 YYREEE, per germline (reference sequence). The CDR3 totals 14 residues. Trimming shortened V by 3 bases and J by 1 base, and 7 bases separated the two germline ends. CDR3 DNA: TGTGCCAGCAGCTCGGACAGAACTAATGAAAAACTGTTTTTT. Its translation is CASSSDRTNEKLFF.

The chain carries TRBV18 and TRBJ1-3, with D possibly TRBD1 on 6 matching bases. Germline V lookup: CDR1 KGHSH, CDR2 LQKENI. Trimming cost V 6 bases and J 0 bases, with 15 bases left between them. CDR3 length: 16 residues. The chain's CDR3 is CASSLGQSDSGNTIYF. As DNA, the CDR3 is TGTGCCAGCTCCCTCGGACAGTCCGACTCTGGAAACACCATATATTTT.

This clone was picked up a small number of times. J is TRBJ1-4 and V is TRBV7-2; no firm D call. Trimming removed 4 bases from V and 6 bases from J, with 15 bases in between. This CDR3 is 15 amino acids long. Per the germline V gene, CDR1 is SGHTA and CDR2 is FQGNSA. The CDR3 sequence is CASSSDPGGDEKLFF. CDR3 sequence (DNA): TGTGCCAGCAGCTCCGACCCGGGCGGGGATGAAAAACTGTTTTTT.

The rearrangement joins TRBV6-2 or TRBV6-3 to TRBJ1-2; TRBD1 might be the D (6 bases). The germline V gene has CDR1 MNHEY and CDR2 SVGEGT. The V and J ends lost 5 bases and 3 bases respectively, with 16 bases between them. This CDR3 is 15 amino acids long. The CDR3 nucleotides are TGTGCCAGCAGTCGGTTACAGGGAGTGGACTATGGCTACACCTTC. This encodes CASSRLQGVDYGYTF.

In this sample, this clone turned up once. This chain joins TRBV9 and TRBJ1-5; possibly TRBD1 for D (5 bases). There are 15 residues in the CDR3. Germline CDR1 is SGDLS and CDR2 is YYNGEE. Trimming removed 3 bases at V and 0 bases at J, with 10 bases between. In DNA, the CDR3 is TGTGCCAGCAGCGAGGGAGGGGATAGCAATCAGCCCCAGCATTTT. It encodes CASSEGGDSNQPQHF.

The chain combines TRBV7-3 with TRBJ2-2; tentative D call: TRBD2 (7 bases). Germline V lookup: CDR1 SGHTA, CDR2 FQGTGA. CDR3 length equals 16 residues. Trimming shortened V by 2 bases and J by 4 bases, and 14 bases separated the two germline ends. The CDR3 nucleotides read TGTGCCAGCAGCTTAGGTGGAGGGGGGGCCACCGGGGAGCTGTTTTTT. Translated, it gives CASSLGGGGATGELFF. The full variable domain, rest sourced from reference TRBV7-3 and TRBJ2-2, is GAGVSQTPSNKVTEKGKYVELRCDPISGHTALYWYRQSLGQGPEFLIYFQGTGAADDSGLPNDRFFAVRPEGSVSTLKIQRTERGDSAVYLCASSLGGGGATGELFFGEGSRLTVL.

The chain links TRBV24-1 to TRBJ1-2; no definite D call. CDR1 is KGHDR, CDR2 SFDVKD, per germline. The CDR3 has 14 residues. The germline V and J ends were trimmed by 3 bases and 1 base, with 8 bases remaining between them. Written as DNA, the CDR3 is TGTGCCACCAGTGATCCCACAGTTAACTATGGCTACACCTTC. Protein sequence: CATSDPTVNYGYTF.

V usage is TRBV6-2 or TRBV6-3 and J usage is TRBJ2-3, with D tentatively TRBD1 (5 bases). V lost 5 bases and J lost 0, with 12 bases in between. Germline CDR1 reads MNHEY; CDR2 reads SVGEGT. CDR3 length equals 15 residues. The DNA for the CDR3 is TGTGCCAGCAGTCTCAGGGCCCTTAGCACAGATACGCAGTATTTT. Protein: CASSLRALSTDTQYF.

V and J are TRBV12-5 and TRBJ2-5; TRBD2 aligns across 7 bases. CDR1 is LGHNT and CDR2 is FRNRAP in the germline V gene. J gave up 5 bases and V 2 bases, and 2 bases lay outside the gene matches. The CDR3 has 13 residues. CDR3 DNA: TGTGCTAGTGGTTTGTACGGGGGGGAGACCCAGTACTTC. It yields the protein CASGLYGGETQYF.

J is TRBJ1-1 and V is TRBV2; maybe TRBD1 (6 bases). CDR1 and CDR2 (germline): SNHLY, FYNNEI. CDR3 length equals 12 residues. The V end was cut by 6 bases, the J end by 4 bases, with 9 bases between. CDR3 DNA: TGTGCCAGCAGATGGACAGCCACTGAAGCTTTCTTT. Its translation is CASRWTATEAFF.

This chain links TRBV7-9 with TRBJ2-1; D is uncertain. Germline V gene lookup returns CDR1 SEHNR and CDR2 FQNEAQ (reference sequence). V was trimmed by 2 bases and J by 0 bases, leaving 20 bases between them. The CDR3 spans 19 residues. CDR3 protein: CASSLSTARFLSSYNEQFF. The CDR3 region has the DNA TGTGCCAGCAGCTTAAGTACAGCCCGTTTCCTTAGCTCCTACAATGAGCAGTTCTTC.

V is TRBV19 and J is TRBJ2-5; D gene unclear. Trimming cost V 4 bases and J 3 bases, with 9 bases left between them. The CDR3 totals 13 residues. Germline-derived CDR1 and CDR2 are LNHDA and SQIVND (reference sequence). The CDR3 reads CASSNQRKETQYF. CDR3 nucleotides: TGTGCCAGTAGTAACCAGCGAAAAGAGACCCAGTACTTC.

The genes are TRBV6-5 and TRBJ2-1; D possibly corresponds to TRBD2 (6 bases). The length of the CDR3 is 15 residues. CDR1 and CDR2 from the germline V gene are MNHEY and SVGAGI. Deletions cut 10 bases from V and 5 bases from J, with 21 bases between. The CDR3 loop is CATKRAPQMHNEQFF. The CDR3 bases are TGTGCCACCAAGCGGGCGCCCCAGATGCACAATGAGCAGTTCTTC.

This chain joins TRBV5-5 and TRBJ1-1, with D possibly TRBD1 on 6 matching bases. There are 15 residues in the CDR3. Looked up from germline, CDR1 is SGHKS and CDR2 is YYEKEE (reference sequence). V shed 2 bases and J shed 4 bases, with 15 bases lying between them. CDR3 DNA: TGTGCCAGCAGCTTTGGGTACAGGGCGGGCACTGAAGCTTTCTTT. Amino acid sequence: CASSFGYRAGTEAFF.

About this clone itself: A read error may account for a junction end that differs from germline. The chain is built from TRBV11-2 and TRBJ2-5; D gene ambiguous. Germline-derived CDR1 and CDR2 are SGHAT and FQNNGV. CDR3 size: 13 residues. DNA for the CDR3: TGTGCCAGCACCTTAGTGGCTGTAGAGACCCAGTACTTC. It specifies CASTLVAVETQYF.

The gene calls are TRBV11-2 and TRBJ2-7, with unresolved D. Trimming stripped 1 base from V and 5 bases from J, with 12 bases between. Germline lookup yields CDR1 SGHAT and CDR2 FQNNGV. CDR3 size: 14 residues. This CDR3 is CASSLARKSDEQYF. The CDR3 DNA reads TGTGCCAGCAGCTTAGCGCGGAAGAGCGACGAGCAGTACTTC.

The table lists this clone with a count of one. This rearrangement joins TRBV5-4 to TRBJ2-7, with D perhaps matching TRBD1 (6 bases). This CDR3 has 16 residues. V shed 3 bases and J shed 0 bases, with 16 bases lying between them. Germline CDR1 is SGHNT and CDR2 is YYREEE (reference sequence). The DNA of the CDR3 is TGTGCCAGCAGCTGGGGGTCAGGGGCAGGCTCCTACGAGCAGTACTTC. This translates into CASSWGSGAGSYEQYF.

The chain has TRBV4-2 and TRBJ2-1; 8 bases fit TRBD2. CDR1 and CDR2 from the germline V gene are LGHNA and YNFKEQ. The CDR3 consists of 15 residues. J was trimmed by 7 bases and V by 1 base; bases with no gene match: 6. CDR3 residues: CASSQAGGGMNEQFF. The CDR3 region has the DNA TGTGCCAGCAGCCAAGCGGGGGGGGGAATGAATGAGCAGTTCTTC.

J is TRBJ1-2 and V is TRBV23-1; 9 nucleotides line up with TRBD1. TRBV23-1 is identified as an open reading frame with a role that is uncertain. With 4 bases clipped from V and 3 bases from J, the junction kept 12 bases outside the gene matches. There are 17 residues in the CDR3. CDR3 loop: CASSLTGDREVYYGYTF. CDR3 DNA sequence: TGCGCCAGCAGTCTAACCGGGGACAGGGAAGTATACTATGGCTACACCTTC.

This chain connects TRBV4-3 to TRBJ2-3; 12 bases line up with TRBD2. The J segment lost 8 bases and the V segment lost 5 bases, leaving 8 bases of the junction unmatched. From germline, CDR1 is LGHNA and CDR2 YSLEER. The CDR3 is made up of 15 amino acids. The CDR3 DNA sequence: TGCGCCAGCAGCGACCGACTAGCGGGAGCCAGTACGCAGTATTTT. It yields the protein CASSDRLAGASTQYF.

The V and J genes are TRBV24-1 and TRBJ2-5; D unresolved. This CDR3 is built from 14 residues. The germline CDR1 and CDR2 sequences are KGHDR and SFDVKD. The V and J ends lost 4 bases and 4 bases respectively, with 12 bases between them. CDR3 sequence: CATSDPLEGETQYF. The CDR3 DNA is TGTGCCACCAGTGACCCTCTAGAAGGAGAGACCCAGTACTTC.

V usage is TRBV11-3 and J usage is TRBJ2-1; TRBD2 might be the D (7 bases). CDR3 length: 14 amino acids. V gave up 4 bases and J gave up 4 bases, with 11 bases separating them. CDR1 and CDR2 from the germline V gene are SGHNT and YENEEA. The CDR3 region has the DNA TGTGCCAGCAGCTGGGGGGGCGGGTACAATGAGCAGTTCTTC. Its translation: CASSWGGGYNEQFF. The full variable domain, with the rest looked up from reference TRBV11-3 and TRBJ2-1, is EAGVVQSPRYKIIEKKQPVAFWCNPISGHNTLYWYLQNLGQGPELLIRYENEEAVDDSQLPKDRFSAERLKGVDSTLKIQPAELGDSAVYLCASSWGGGYNEQFFGPGTRLTVL.

The J gene is TRBJ1-6, the V gene TRBV14; no reliable D call. CDR1 SGHDN and CDR2 FVKESK come from the germline V gene. The CDR3 contains 16 residues. Trimming took off 0 bases at V and 6 bases at J, with 12 bases between the two ends. CDR3: CASSQDGSEFNSPLHF. The DNA for the CDR3 is TGTGCCAGCAGCCAAGACGGGTCAGAATTTAATTCACCCCTCCACTTT. Variable domain in full (rest from reference TRBV14 and TRBJ1-6): EAGVTQFPSHSVIEKGQTVTLRCDPISGHDNLYWYRRVMGKEIKFLLHFVKESKQDESGMPNNRFLAERTGGTYSTLKVQPAELEDSGVYFCASSQDGSEFNSPLHFGNGTRLTVT.

The CDR3 DNA follows: TGCGCCAGCAGCTTATCGGGACAACAGACCTACGAGCAGTACTTC. Its translation is CASSLSGQQTYEQYF. The V call is TRBV5-1, the J call TRBJ2-7; possibly TRBD1 for D (6 bases). The germline V and J ends were trimmed by 2 bases and 2 bases, with 14 bases remaining between them. This CDR3 has 15 amino acids. The germline gives CDR1 SGHRS, CDR2 YFSETQ.

The rearrangement uses TRBV6-5 and TRBJ2-7, with D perhaps matching TRBD2 (6 bases). The CDR3 sequence is 14 residues long. Germline V CDR1 and CDR2: MNHEY, SVGAGI. The V and J ends lost 6 bases and 2 bases respectively, with 14 bases between them. CDR3 amino acids: CASRRPSVPYEQYF. CDR3 sequence (DNA): TGTGCCAGCAGGCGACCTAGCGTACCCTACGAGCAGTACTTC.